A single T cell receptor (beta chain) is shown here with its context. Trimming removed 0 bases from V and 2 bases from J; junction bases left unmatched: 4. Germline V gene lookup returns CDR1 ENHRY and CDR2 SYGVKD. The CDR3 has 16 residues. The data belong to a study of CD8 T cells in Susac syndrome. An input of about 0.5 to 1 ug of RNA was subjected to reverse transcription using random hexamers. TCRdb fed the immunoSEQ multiplex PCR reads into MiXCR, producing one record per CDR3 protein. Among approximately 160,000 distinct CDR3 sequences listed, around 93% were seen once. This TCR was recovered from a human donor with multiple sclerosis. Sequencing was done on a sample of CD4+ T cells from PBMCs. The chain uses TRBV10-3 and TRBJ2-7; 10 bases are a match to TRBD2. The CDR3: CAISESRSGRAYEQYF. The CDR3 DNA is TGTGCCATCAGTGAGTCGAGGAGCGGGAGGGCCTACGAGCAGTACTTC.